Listed below are T cell receptor beta chains from one sample, sequenced in a study of cytomegalovirus exposure and HLA in healthy donors. Sequencing used immunoSEQ multiplex PCR; TCRdb keeps in-frame clones, though not all of them. The sample contains 100,000 or so clones, more than 80% of which appear only once. Specimen: PBMCs. The source of these receptors is a man aged 25 to 45 in good health and CMV-seronegative. Each CDR3 is given with its conserved first and last residue. Each record gives: J gene, D gene, V gene, clone size, CDR3 DNA, CDR3 protein. A D gene is named only where the DNA matches it firmly. Clone size, where shown, is once, few, many, or a class for clones that have expanded.

TRBJ1-6	-	TRBV4-1	once	TGCGCCAGCAGCCAAGAACGGAGCTCCTATAATTCACCCCTCCACTTT	CASSQERSSYNSPLHF
TRBJ2-7	-	TRBV27	-	TGTGCCAGCAGTCCTGTCTCAGGGACCTACGAGCAGTACTTC	CASSPVSGTYEQYF
TRBJ1-2	TRBD1	TRBV28	-	TGTGCCAGCAGTCGACAGGGCCTATATGGCTACACCTTC	CASSRQGLYGYTF
TRBJ2-1	TRBD2	TRBV19	-	TGTGCCAGTACCCAGACTAGCGGGAGTTCCTACAATGAGCAGTTCTTC	CASTQTSGSSYNEQFF
TRBJ2-5	-	TRBV19	-	TGTGCCAGTAGTATAGAAGGCAGGGCCAGGGAGACCCAGTACTTC	CASSIEGRARETQYF
TRBJ2-5	-	TRBV29-1	-	TGCAGCGTTGACAGCAGGGTCCAAGAGACCCAGTACTTC	CSVDSRVQETQYF
TRBJ2-3	-	TRBV19	-	TGTGCCAGTAGGATCGGGACTAGCACAGATACGCAGTATTTT	CASRIGTSTDTQYF
TRBJ2-7	-	TRBV27	-	TGTGCCAGCAGGACTCTCTTTACCTACGAGCAGTACTTC	CASRTLFTYEQYF
TRBJ2-1	TRBD1	TRBV30	-	TGTGCCAACCGGGACAGGGAGGTGGGAGAGCAGTTCTTC	CANRDREVGEQFF
TRBJ2-3	TRBD1	TRBV5-1	-	TGCGCCAGCAGCCCCACCGGGACAGGGATGGCCTTAGATACGCAGTATTTT	CASSPTGTGMALDTQYF
TRBJ1-2	-	TRBV5-5	few	TGTGCCAGCAGCTTTCAGGGTGTTTATGGCTACACCTTC	CASSFQGVYGYTF
TRBJ1-2	TRBD1	TRBV6-5	-	TGTGCCAGCAGTCCGGGACAGAGATTCTATGGCTACACCTTC	CASSPGQRFYGYTF
TRBJ2-4	TRBD1	TRBV7-8	-	TGTGCCAGCAGCTTAGGACAGGGCTCGACGAACATTCAGTACTTC	CASSLGQGSTNIQYF
TRBJ2-7	-	TRBV28	-	TGTGCCAGCTCCCTAGACGTCTACGAGCAGTACTTC	CASSLDVYEQYF
TRBJ2-2	-	TRBV5-6	-	TGTGCCAGCAGCTTGCTGGGAGCGTCCGGGGAGCTGTTTTTT	CASSLLGASGELFF
TRBJ2-5	TRBD2	TRBV9	once	TGTGCCAGCAGCCAGGGACTAGCGGGGCAAGAGACCCAGTACTTC	CASSQGLAGQETQYF
TRBJ1-1	TRBD1	TRBV29-1	once	TGCAGCGGGAGGGACAGGGTTACTGAAGCTTTCTTT	CSGRDRVTEAFF
TRBJ2-2	TRBD2	TRBV4-3	-	TGCGCCAGCAGCCAAGGTAGCGGGAGGGCCACCGGGGAGCTGTTTTTT	CASSQGSGRATGELFF
TRBJ2-7	-	TRBV30	once	TGTGCCTGGAGACCGGGATCCTACGAGCAGTACTTC	CAWRPGSYEQYF
TRBJ1-2	TRBD1	TRBV16	-	TGTGCCAGCAGCCAAGTAGGGGGCAGCTATGGCTACACCTTC	CASSQVGGSYGYTF
TRBJ2-3	TRBD1	TRBV28	-	TGTGCCAGCATCCTGGGACAGGGCACAGATACGCAGTATTTT	CASILGQGTDTQYF
TRBJ2-1	-	TRBV7-3	-	TGTGCCAGCAGCCCAGGGAATGAGCAGTTCTTC	CASSPGNEQFF
TRBJ2-1	TRBD2	TRBV2	-	TGTGCCAGCGGGCCTCCGGGACTAGCAATTCATAGCGGCGAGCAGTTCTTC	CASGPPGLAIHSGEQFF
TRBJ2-5	-	TRBV19	-	TGTGCCAGTAGAAGGGTTGGGCCAGGGGAGACCCAGTACTTC	CASRRVGPGETQYF
TRBJ1-2	TRBD1	TRBV6-4	-	TGTGCCAGCAGTGACCGGGCAGGGGGTCTTTCTGGCTACACCTTC	CASSDRAGGLSGYTF
TRBJ1-1	TRBD1	TRBV7-2	once	TGTGCCAGCTCCCAAACAGGGGGTGAAGCTTTCTTT	CASSQTGGEAFF